These 9 T cell receptor beta chains were sequenced from one sample in a study of regulatory T cells in long-lasting Graves disease (dated by TCRdb to 2020 to 2022). Explained via the paper, the time point label denotes: newly diagnosed GD, antithyroid drugs for less than 3 months. RNA was extracted from PBMCs in TRIzol for both TCR sequencing and RNA sequencing. The method was multiplex PCR. The sequencer was an Illumina HiSeq 4000. To build TCR beta libraries, CDR3 regions were amplified by Arm-PCR using iRepertoire HTBI primers. TCRdb's own reprocessing of the public reads used fastp at Q25 and MiXCR and kept productive beta chains. Entries are consolidated by CDR3 protein sequence, retaining the most common genes and DNA. Across this sample there are hundreds of thousands of distinct CDR3 sequences, with about 16% seen only once. Jointly, the top ten make up roughly 25% of the sample. These data were also reused for a study on T cells in Graves' hyperthyroidism and ophthalmopathy.

The source was peripheral blood mononuclear cells (PBMCs), collected at new diagnosis, from a patient treated with antithyroid drugs. The receptors originated from a woman aged 35-65 years with Graves disease. Donor details come from another sample of the same person, matched by shared clones.

This clonotype was found a few times. The chain carries TRBV2 and TRBJ1-5; the D is unclear. CDR1 and CDR2 (germline): SNHLY, FYNNEI. The CDR3 sequence is 15 residues long. V gave up 8 bases and J gave up 2 bases, with 16 bases separating them. The CDR3 bases are TGTGCCAGCCGCCAGGCCTCTTATCGCAATCAGCCCCAGCATTTT. Residues: CASRQASYRNQPQHF. The whole variable domain, filled in from reference TRBV2 and TRBJ1-5, reads EPEVTQTPSHQVTQMGQEVILRCVPISNHLYFYWYRQILGQKVEFLVSFYNNEISEKSEIFDDQFSVERPDGSNFTLKIRSTKLEDSAMYFCASRQASYRNQPQHFGDGTRLSIL.

This clonotype was recorded many times. The chain uses TRBV12-3 or TRBV12-4 and TRBJ2-1; 12 bases fit TRBD2. Losses at the gene ends were 2 bases for V and 8 bases for J; bases not matched to a gene: 7. CDR3 length: 16 amino acids. The CDR3 sequence is CASSLRASGGADEQFF. The CDR3 DNA reads as TGTGCCAGCAGTTTACGGGCTAGCGGGGGGGCCGATGAGCAGTTCTTC.

A word on this clonotype: Just one base apart from a much larger clone, this may be a read error. The chain uses TRBV2 and TRBJ2-2; 7 nucleotides match TRBD2. CDR3 length equals 16 residues. Per the germline V gene, CDR1 is SNHLY and CDR2 is FYNNEI. CDR3 amino acids: CASSEGGGGDTGKLFF. The CDR3 coding sequence is TGTGCCAGCAGTGAAGGGGGCGGGGGAGACACCGGGAAGCTGTTTTTT.

Many counts were recorded for this clonotype. This rearrangement joins TRBV2 to TRBJ2-7; the D is unclear. Germline V gene lookup returns CDR1 SNHLY and CDR2 FYNNEI. The germline V and J ends were trimmed by 7 bases and 2 bases, with 9 bases remaining between them. The CDR3 consists of 12 residues. The chain's CDR3 is CASKWGTYEQYF. DNA of the CDR3: TGTGCCAGCAAGTGGGGAACCTACGAGCAGTACTTC.

Ten or more counts support this clonotype. This chain links TRBV6-1 with TRBJ2-7, with D uncertain. This CDR3 has 16 amino acids. V lost 6 bases to trimming and J lost 0 bases, with 18 bases between them. Germline V lookup: CDR1 MNHNS, CDR2 SASEGT. The CDR3 sequence is CASRDPRTSNSYEQYF. The DNA for the CDR3 is TGTGCCAGCAGGGACCCCCGGACCTCGAACTCCTACGAGCAGTACTTC.

This clonotype was counted at least ten times. V and J are TRBV4-1 and TRBJ1-4, with D hard to call. CDR3 length equals 14 residues. Germline V gene data show CDR1 as MGHRA and CDR2 as YSYEKL. V shed 1 base and J shed 8 bases, with 11 bases lying between them. CDR3 sequence (DNA): TGCGCCAGCAGCCAAGGCATAGCAGGCGAAAAACTGTTTTTT. Protein product: CASSQGIAGEKLFF.

V usage is TRBV7-9 and J usage is TRBJ2-1; the D gene is possibly TRBD1 (6 bases). The germline CDR1 and CDR2 sequences are SEHNR and FQNEAQ (reference sequence). This CDR3 has 13 amino acids. The germline V and J ends were trimmed by 5 bases and 9 bases, with 14 bases remaining between them. The CDR3 DNA follows: TGTGCCAGCAGCCTTCGACAGGAGAGTGAGCAGTTCTTC. Amino acid sequence: CASSLRQESEQFF. The variable domain in full, completed from reference TRBV7-9 and TRBJ2-1, reads DTGVSQNPRHKITKRGQNVTFRCDPISEHNRLYWYRQTLGQGPEFLTYFQNEAQLEKSRLLSDRFSAERPKGSFSTLEIQRTEQGDSAMYLCASSLRQESEQFFGPGTRLTVL.

This sequence joins TRBV30 and TRBJ1-5, with D maybe TRBD1 (5 bases). The V end lost 0 bases, the J end lost 6 bases, and 9 bases lay between the germline ends. This CDR3 has 13 amino acids. The germline CDR1 and CDR2 sequences are GTSNPN and SVGIG (reference sequence). CDR3: CAWSVQGVQPQHF. The CDR3 DNA sequence: TGTGCCTGGAGTGTCCAGGGAGTTCAGCCCCAGCATTTT.

With respect to this clonotype: This sequence may be a read error, since a much larger clone differs from it by one base. CDR3 sequence (DNA): TGCAGTGCTAGAGATTTGGACAGGGCCTCCTACAATGAGCAGTTCTTC. The encoded protein is CSARDLDRASYNEQFF. The chain links TRBV20-1 to TRBJ2-1, with TRBD1 matching over 8 bases. The CDR3 is 16 amino acids. J lost 0 bases, V lost 0 bases, and 4 bases had no gene match. CDR1 and CDR2 (germline): DFQATT, SNEGSKA (reference sequence).